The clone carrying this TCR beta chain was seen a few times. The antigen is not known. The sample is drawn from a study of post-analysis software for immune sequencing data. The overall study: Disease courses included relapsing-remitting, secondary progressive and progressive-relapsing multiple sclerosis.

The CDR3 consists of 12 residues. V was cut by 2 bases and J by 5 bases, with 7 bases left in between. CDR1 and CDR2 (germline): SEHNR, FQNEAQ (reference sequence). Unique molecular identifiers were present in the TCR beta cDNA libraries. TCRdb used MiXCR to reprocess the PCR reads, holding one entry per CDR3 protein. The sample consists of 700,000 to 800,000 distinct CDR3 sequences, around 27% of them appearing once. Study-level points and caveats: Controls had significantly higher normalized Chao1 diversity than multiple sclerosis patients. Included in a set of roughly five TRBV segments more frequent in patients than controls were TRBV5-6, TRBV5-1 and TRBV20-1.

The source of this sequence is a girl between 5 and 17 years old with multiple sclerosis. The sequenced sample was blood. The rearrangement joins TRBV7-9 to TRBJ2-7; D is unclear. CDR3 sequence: CASSLQYDEQYF. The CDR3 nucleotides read TGTGCCAGCAGCTTACAGTACGACGAGCAGTACTTC.